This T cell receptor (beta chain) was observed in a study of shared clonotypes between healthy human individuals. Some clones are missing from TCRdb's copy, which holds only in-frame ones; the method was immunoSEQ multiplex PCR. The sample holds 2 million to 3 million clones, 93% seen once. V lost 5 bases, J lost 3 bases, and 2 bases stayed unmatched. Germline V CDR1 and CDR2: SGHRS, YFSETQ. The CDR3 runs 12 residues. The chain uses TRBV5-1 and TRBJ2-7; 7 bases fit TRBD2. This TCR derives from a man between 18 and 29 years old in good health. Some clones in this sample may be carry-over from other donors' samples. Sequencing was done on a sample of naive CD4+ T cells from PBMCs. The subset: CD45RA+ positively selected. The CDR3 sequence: CASRGGIYEQYF. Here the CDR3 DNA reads TGCGCCAGCAGGGGAGGGATCTACGAGCAGTACTTC.